Listed below are T cell receptor beta chains from one sample, sequenced in a study of PD-L1 blockade in urothelial cancer. The assay was immunoSEQ multiplex PCR, and TCRdb's table has in-frame clones only and misses some. The table lists some 41,000 clones, around four fifths of them singletons. The specimen comprised PBMCs, sampled around atezolizumab (anti-PD-L1) treatment. The source is a man between 60 and 75 years old with urothelial cancer. Both conserved end residues are part of each CDR3. Fields, in order: clone size, J gene, D gene, V gene, CDR3 DNA, CDR3 protein. A D gene is named only where the DNA matches it firmly. Clone size is shown for a subset of rows, as once, few, many or a class of expanded clone.

clone_size: NA
j_call: TRBJ2-5
d_call: NA
v_call: TRBV7-6
cdr3_nt: TGTGCCAGCAGCTCCCAGACGGGGATCCAAGAGACCCAGTACTTC
cdr3_aa: CASSSQTGIQETQYF

clone_size: NA
j_call: TRBJ1-2
d_call: TRBD1
v_call: TRBV14
cdr3_nt: TGTGCCAGCAGCCAGATTACAGGGGGATATGGCTACACCTTC
cdr3_aa: CASSQITGGYGYTF

clone_size: few
j_call: TRBJ2-1
d_call: NA
v_call: TRBV2
cdr3_nt: TGTGCCAGCAGTGAAGAGACTCCAGAACGGTTCTTC
cdr3_aa: CASSEETPERFF

clone_size: NA
j_call: TRBJ1-2
d_call: TRBD1
v_call: TRBV28
cdr3_nt: TGTGCCAGCGCCGTTGGACAGGGGGACTATGGCTACACCTTC
cdr3_aa: CASAVGQGDYGYTF

clone_size: NA
j_call: TRBJ2-3
d_call: TRBD2
v_call: TRBV5-1
cdr3_nt: TGCGCCAGCAGCTTAGAAGCGGGGGGCTTCACAGATACGCAGTATTTT
cdr3_aa: CASSLEAGGFTDTQYF

clone_size: NA
j_call: TRBJ1-5
d_call: NA
v_call: TRBV15
cdr3_nt: TGTGCCACCAGCAGAGATTTGGGAGGCAATCAGCCCCAGCATTTT
cdr3_aa: CATSRDLGGNQPQHF

clone_size: once
j_call: TRBJ2-1
d_call: TRBD1
v_call: TRBV5-8
cdr3_nt: TGTGCCAGCAGCGAAGAGGGGACAGGGGGAAAGGATGAGCAGTTCTTC
cdr3_aa: CASSEEGTGGKDEQFF

clone_size: NA
j_call: TRBJ1-4
d_call: TRBD1
v_call: TRBV2
cdr3_nt: TGTGCCAGCAGTGCTCGCAAATTGGAGGGGGCAAGAGAAAAACTGTTTTTT
cdr3_aa: CASSARKLEGAREKLFF

clone_size: NA
j_call: TRBJ1-2
d_call: NA
v_call: TRBV7-9
cdr3_nt: TGTGCCAGCAGCCTGGTAGGGGCCCGAGCAGGCTACACCTTC
cdr3_aa: CASSLVGARAGYTF

clone_size: NA
j_call: TRBJ2-7
d_call: TRBD2
v_call: TRBV28
cdr3_nt: TGTGCCAGCACCGGGACTAAGAGCTCCTACGAGCAGTACTTC
cdr3_aa: CASTGTKSSYEQYF

clone_size: once
j_call: TRBJ2-1
d_call: NA
v_call: TRBV19
cdr3_nt: TGTGCCAGTAGTATAGCGTTCTCCTACAATGAGCAGTTCTTC
cdr3_aa: CASSIAFSYNEQFF